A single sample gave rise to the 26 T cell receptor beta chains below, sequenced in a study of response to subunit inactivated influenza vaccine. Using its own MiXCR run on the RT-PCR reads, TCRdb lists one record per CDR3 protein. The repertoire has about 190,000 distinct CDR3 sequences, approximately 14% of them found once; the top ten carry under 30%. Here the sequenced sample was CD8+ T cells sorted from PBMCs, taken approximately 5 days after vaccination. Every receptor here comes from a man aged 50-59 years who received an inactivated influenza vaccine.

CDR3 DNA sequence: TGTGCCAGCAGTTTCATGACCGGGGAGCTGTTTTTT. Translation gives CASSFMTGELFF. The chain combines TRBV12-3 or TRBV12-4 with TRBJ2-2; no clear D gene. The CDR3 extends over 12 amino acids. Between the trimmed V and J ends, which lost 3 bases and 5 bases, there was a span of 4 bases.

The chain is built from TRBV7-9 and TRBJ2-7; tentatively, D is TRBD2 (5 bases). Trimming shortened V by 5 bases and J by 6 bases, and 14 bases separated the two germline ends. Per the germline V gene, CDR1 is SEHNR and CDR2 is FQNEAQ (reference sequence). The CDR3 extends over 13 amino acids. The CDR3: CASSGGVGIEQYF. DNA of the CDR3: TGTGCCAGCAGCGGAGGCGTTGGGATCGAGCAGTACTTC.

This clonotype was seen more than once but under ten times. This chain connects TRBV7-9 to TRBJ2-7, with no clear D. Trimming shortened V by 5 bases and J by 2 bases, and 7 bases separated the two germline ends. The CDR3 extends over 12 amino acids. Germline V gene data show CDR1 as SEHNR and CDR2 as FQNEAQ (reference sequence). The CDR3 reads CASSAYPYEQYF. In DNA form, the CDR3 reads TGTGCCAGCAGCGCCTACCCCTACGAGCAGTACTTC.

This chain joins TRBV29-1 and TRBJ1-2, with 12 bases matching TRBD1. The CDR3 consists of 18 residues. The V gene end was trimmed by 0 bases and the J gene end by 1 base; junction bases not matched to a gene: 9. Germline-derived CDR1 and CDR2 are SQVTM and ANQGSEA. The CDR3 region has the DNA TGCAGCGTTGAAGATCCCCGGGACAGGGGGCCTCTTAACTATGGCTACACCTTC. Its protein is CSVEDPRDRGPLNYGYTF.

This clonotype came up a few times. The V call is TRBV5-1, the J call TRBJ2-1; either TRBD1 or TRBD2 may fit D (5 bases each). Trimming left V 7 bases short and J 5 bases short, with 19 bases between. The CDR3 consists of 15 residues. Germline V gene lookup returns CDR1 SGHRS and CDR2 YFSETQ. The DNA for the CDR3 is TGCGCCAGCGCTTTTTCCGGGACGTCTAACAATGAGCAGTTCTTC. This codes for CASAFSGTSNNEQFF.

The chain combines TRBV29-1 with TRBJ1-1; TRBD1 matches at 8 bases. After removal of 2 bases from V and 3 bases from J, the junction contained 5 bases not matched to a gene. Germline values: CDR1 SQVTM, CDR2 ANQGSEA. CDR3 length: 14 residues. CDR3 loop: CSVERAGGYTEAFF. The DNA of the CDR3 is TGCAGCGTTGAACGGGCAGGGGGCTACACTGAAGCTTTCTTT. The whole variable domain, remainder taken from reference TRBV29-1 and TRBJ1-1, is SAVISQKPSRDICQRGTSLTIQCQVDSQVTMMFWYRQQPGQSLTLIATANQGSEATYESGFVIDKFPISRPNLTFSTLTVSNMSPEDSSIYLCSVERAGGYTEAFFGQGTRLTVV.

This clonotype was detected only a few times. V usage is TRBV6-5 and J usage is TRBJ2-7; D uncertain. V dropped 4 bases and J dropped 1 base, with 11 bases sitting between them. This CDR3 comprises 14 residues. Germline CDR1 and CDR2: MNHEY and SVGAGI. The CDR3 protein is CASSSVMDSYEQYF. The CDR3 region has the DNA TGTGCCAGCAGTTCCGTCATGGATTCCTACGAGCAGTACTTC.

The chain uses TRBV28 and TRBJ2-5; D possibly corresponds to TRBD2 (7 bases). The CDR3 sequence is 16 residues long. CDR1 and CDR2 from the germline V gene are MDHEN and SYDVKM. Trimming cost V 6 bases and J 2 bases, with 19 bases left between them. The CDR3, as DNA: TGTGCCAGCAGCTACCATGTGGGAGGGGGTCAAGAGACCCAGTACTTC. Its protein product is CASSYHVGGGQETQYF.

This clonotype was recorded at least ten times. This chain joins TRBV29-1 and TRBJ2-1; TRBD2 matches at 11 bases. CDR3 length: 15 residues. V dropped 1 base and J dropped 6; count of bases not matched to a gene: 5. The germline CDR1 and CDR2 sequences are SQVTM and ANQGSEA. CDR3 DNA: TGCAGCGTTGAAGTAGCGGGGGGGCCTGGCAATGAGCAGTTCTTC. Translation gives CSVEVAGGPGNEQFF.

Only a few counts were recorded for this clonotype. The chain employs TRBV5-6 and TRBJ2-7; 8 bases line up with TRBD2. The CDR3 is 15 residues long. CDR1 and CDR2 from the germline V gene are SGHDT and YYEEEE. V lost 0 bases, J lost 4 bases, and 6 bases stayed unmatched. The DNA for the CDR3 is TGTGCCAGCAGCTTGGCCGCGGGGGGCCTTTACGAGCAGTACTTC. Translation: CASSLAAGGLYEQYF. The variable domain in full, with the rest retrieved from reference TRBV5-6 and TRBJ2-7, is DAGVTQSPTHLIKTRGQQVTLRCSPKSGHDTVSWYQQALGQGPQFIFQYYEEEERQRGNFPDRFSGHQFPNYSSELNVNALLLGDSALYLCASSLAAGGLYEQYFGPGTRLTVT.

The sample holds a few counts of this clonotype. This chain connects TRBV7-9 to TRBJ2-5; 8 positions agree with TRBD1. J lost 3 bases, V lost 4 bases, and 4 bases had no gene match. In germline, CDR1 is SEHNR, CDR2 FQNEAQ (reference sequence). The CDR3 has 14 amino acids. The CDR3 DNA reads TGTGCCAGCAGCTCTTGGACAGGGAAAGAGACCCAGTACTTC. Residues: CASSSWTGKETQYF.

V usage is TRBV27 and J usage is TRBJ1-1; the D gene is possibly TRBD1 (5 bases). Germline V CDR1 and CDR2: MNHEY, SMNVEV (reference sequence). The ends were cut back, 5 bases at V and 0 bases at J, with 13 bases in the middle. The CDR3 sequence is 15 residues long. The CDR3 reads CASSVSTVMNTEAFF. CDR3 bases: TGTGCCAGCAGTGTTTCGACAGTGATGAACACTGAAGCTTTCTTT.

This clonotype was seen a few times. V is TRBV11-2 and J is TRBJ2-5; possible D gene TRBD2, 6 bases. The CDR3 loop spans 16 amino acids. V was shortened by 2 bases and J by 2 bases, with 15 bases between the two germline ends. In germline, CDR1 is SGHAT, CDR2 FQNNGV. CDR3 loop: CASSLTGAGIQETQYF. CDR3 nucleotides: TGTGCCAGCAGCTTAACTGGGGCGGGGATTCAAGAGACCCAGTACTTC.

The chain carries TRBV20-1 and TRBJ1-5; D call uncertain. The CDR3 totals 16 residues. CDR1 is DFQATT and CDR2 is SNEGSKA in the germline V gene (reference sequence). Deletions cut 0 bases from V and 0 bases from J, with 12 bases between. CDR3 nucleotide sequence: TGCAGTGCTAGAGATAACACGGCCTATAGCAATCAGCCCCAGCATTTT. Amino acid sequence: CSARDNTAYSNQPQHF.

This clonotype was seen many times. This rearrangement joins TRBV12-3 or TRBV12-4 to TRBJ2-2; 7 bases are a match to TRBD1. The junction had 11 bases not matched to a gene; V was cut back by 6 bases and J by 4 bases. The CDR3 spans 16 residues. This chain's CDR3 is CASSLPTGILTGELFF. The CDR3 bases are TGTGCCAGCAGCCTCCCGACAGGGATCCTCACCGGGGAGCTGTTTTTT.

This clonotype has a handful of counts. The CDR3 nucleotides are TGTGCCAGCAGTTACACCCAGGACCTACCCCACCACAATGAGCAGTTCTTC. Protein product: CASSYTQDLPHHNEQFF. V gene TRBV6-5 combines with J gene TRBJ2-1; D is unresolved. The germline V gene encodes CDR1 MNHEY and CDR2 SVGAGI. This CDR3 has 17 amino acids. Trimming cost V 2 bases and J 5 bases, with 19 bases left between them.

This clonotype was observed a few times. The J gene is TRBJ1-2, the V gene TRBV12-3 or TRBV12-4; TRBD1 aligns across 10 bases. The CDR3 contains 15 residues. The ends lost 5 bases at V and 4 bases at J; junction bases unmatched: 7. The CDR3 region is CASSRGTGDSYGYTF. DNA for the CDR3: TGTGCCAGCAGTCGCGGGACAGGGGATAGCTATGGCTACACCTTC.

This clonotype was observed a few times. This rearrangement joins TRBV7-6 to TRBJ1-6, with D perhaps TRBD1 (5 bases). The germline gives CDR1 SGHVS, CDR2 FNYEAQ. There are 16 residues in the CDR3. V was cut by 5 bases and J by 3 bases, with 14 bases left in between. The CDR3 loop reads CASSAGVLSYNSPLHF. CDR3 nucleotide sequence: TGTGCCAGCAGCGCGGGGGTGTTAAGCTATAATTCACCCCTCCACTTT.

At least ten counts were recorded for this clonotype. In DNA, the CDR3 is TGTGCCAGCAGTCCAACGACAGGGCTATCCTACGAGCAGTACTTC. It yields the protein CASSPTTGLSYEQYF. This chain links TRBV12-3 or TRBV12-4 with TRBJ2-7; 7 positions match TRBD1. After removal of 5 bases from V and 1 base from J, the junction contained 8 bases not matched to a gene. The CDR3 extends over 15 amino acids.

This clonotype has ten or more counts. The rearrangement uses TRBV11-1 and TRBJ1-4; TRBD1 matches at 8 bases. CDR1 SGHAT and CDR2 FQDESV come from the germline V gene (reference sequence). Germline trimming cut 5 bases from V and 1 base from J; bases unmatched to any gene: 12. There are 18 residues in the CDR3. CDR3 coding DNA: TGTGCCAGCAGCCCCACAATTGCAGGGGGCCTAACTAATGAAAAACTGTTTTTT. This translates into CASSPTIAGGLTNEKLFF.

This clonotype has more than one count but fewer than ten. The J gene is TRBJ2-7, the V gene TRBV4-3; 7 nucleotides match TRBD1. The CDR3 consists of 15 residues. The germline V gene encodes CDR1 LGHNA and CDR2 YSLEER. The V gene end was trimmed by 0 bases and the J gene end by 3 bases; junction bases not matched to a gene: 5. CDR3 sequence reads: CASSQEGTEFYEQYF. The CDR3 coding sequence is TGCGCCAGCAGCCAAGAGGGGACAGAATTCTACGAGCAGTACTTC.

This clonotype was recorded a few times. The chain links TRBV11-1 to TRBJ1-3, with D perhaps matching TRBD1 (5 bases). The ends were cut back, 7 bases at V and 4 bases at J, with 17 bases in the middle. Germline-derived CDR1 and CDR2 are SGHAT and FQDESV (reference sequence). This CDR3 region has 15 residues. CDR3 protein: CASTKTELEGNTIYF. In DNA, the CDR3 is TGTGCCAGCACAAAGACAGAGCTCGAAGGAAACACCATATATTTT.

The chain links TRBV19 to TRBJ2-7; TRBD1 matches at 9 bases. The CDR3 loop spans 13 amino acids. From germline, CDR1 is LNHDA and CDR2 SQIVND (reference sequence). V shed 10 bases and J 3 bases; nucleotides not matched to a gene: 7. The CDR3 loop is CATMDRGHYEQYF. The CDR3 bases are TGTGCCACCATGGACAGGGGACACTACGAGCAGTACTTC.

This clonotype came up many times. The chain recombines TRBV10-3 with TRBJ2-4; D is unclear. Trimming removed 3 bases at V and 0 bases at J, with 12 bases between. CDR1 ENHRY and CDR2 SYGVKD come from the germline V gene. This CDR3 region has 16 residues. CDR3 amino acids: CAISEVLVVAKNIQYF. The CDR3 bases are TGTGCCATCAGTGAAGTCCTCGTTGTAGCCAAAAACATTCAGTACTTC.

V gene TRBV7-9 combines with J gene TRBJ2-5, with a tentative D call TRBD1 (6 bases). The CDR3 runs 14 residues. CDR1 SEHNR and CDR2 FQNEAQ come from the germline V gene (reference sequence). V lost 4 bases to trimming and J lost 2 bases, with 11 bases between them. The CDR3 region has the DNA TGTGCCAGCAGCTCCGAACAGGGACAAGAGACCCAGTACTTC. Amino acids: CASSSEQGQETQYF.

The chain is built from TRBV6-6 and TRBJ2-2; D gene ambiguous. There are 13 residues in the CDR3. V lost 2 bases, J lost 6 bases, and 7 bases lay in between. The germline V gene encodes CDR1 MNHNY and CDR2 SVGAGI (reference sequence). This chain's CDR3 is CASSYPLAGELFF. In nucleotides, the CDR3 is TGTGCCAGCAGTTACCCACTGGCCGGGGAGCTGTTTTTT.